This T cell receptor beta chain was profiled in a study of cytomegalovirus exposure and HLA in healthy donors. Study-wide points: Data from an earlier analysis indicated that most TCR beta V segments were productive either about 87% or about 30% of the time. In a later analysis, at a false discovery rate of 0.05, some 15,000 TCR beta sequences were associated with HLA alleles.

Concerning this clone itself: Its antigen is undetermined.

Researchers ran the PCR with 60 Vbeta and 13 Jbeta primers. TCRdb's copy holds only in-frame clones and misses some; the assay was immunoSEQ multiplex PCR. The sample yields some 140,000 clones, 60% to 75% seen once. Trimming shortened V by 2 bases and J by 3 bases, and 13 bases separated the two germline ends. The CDR3 spans 15 residues. Germline CDR1 LGHNA, CDR2 YNFKEQ. The chain is built from TRBV4-2 and TRBJ1-2; D may be TRBD1 (5 bases). The source of this sequence is a man between 18 and 29 years old in good health and CMV-seronegative. The sequenced sample consisted of PBMCs. The CDR3 spells CASSQWAQGDYGYTF. In DNA form, the CDR3 reads TGTGCCAGCAGCCAATGGGCCCAGGGCGACTATGGCTACACCTTC.